This note documents a single T cell receptor beta chain sequence. What it binds is not known. There are 10 residues in the CDR3. From germline, CDR1 is DFQATT and CDR2 SNEGSKA (reference sequence). All the people who gave samples were healthy bone marrow donors. This entry comes from a study of cytomegalovirus exposure and HLA in healthy donors. Findings and limits, study-wide: Despite most TCR sequences being rare, some public TCRs occurred in many donors. In a later analysis, an Asian-associated ancestry cluster reportedly showed fewer N-insertions than the approximately 610-donor mean.

PCR amplification relied on 60 Vbeta primers (plus 13 Jbeta primers). Original processing methods: Unique TCR beta chains totaled some 88 million in a later count, with approximately 11 million of them shared. The method was immunoSEQ multiplex PCR; TCRdb's version includes in-frame clones alone and lacks a portion of them. V and J calls and clone size are those listed in that table; D and trimming were worked out from the DNA. This sample has 100,000 to 150,000 clones, with 74% found just once. This clonotype was obtained from a woman in her fifties or sixties in good health and CMV-seropositive. Sequencing input: PBMCs. The chain is built from TRBV20-1 and TRBJ2-5; weak D call: TRBD2 (6 bases). This CDR3 reads CGLGGKTQYF. As DNA, the CDR3 is TGCGGACTGGGGGGAAAGACCCAGTACTTC.